These T cell receptor beta chains were read from a single sample in a study of early T cells in non-severe SARS-CoV-2 infection. TCRdb re-called the 5' RACE reads with MiXCR, one entry per CDR3 protein. The sample has roughly 30,000 distinct CDR3 sequences, approximately 5.9% seen once. The specimen was whole blood. The receptors stem from an adult who was a healthcare worker with PCR-confirmed SARS-CoV-2 infection or an uninfected control (not recorded which). The CDR3 runs from the conserved cysteine through the conserved F or W. D genes are given only for firm matches. Some rows have no size entry. The others give once, few or many, or a class for an expanded clone.

>TRBV4-2|many|TRBJ2-5|-
CASSQGNSEETQYF
TGTGCCAGCAGCCAAGGGAATAGCGAAGAGACCCAGTACTTC
>TRBV30|few|TRBJ2-3|TRBD2
CAWTLAGGTQYF
TGTGCCTGGACTTTAGCGGGGGGTACGCAGTATTTT
>TRBV9|many|TRBJ2-7|-
CASSVAFERESEQYF
TGTGCCAGCAGCGTGGCCTTCGAAAGGGAGTCCGAGCAGTACTTC
>TRBV9|few|TRBJ2-3|TRBD1
CASSVAPLGQGAITQYF
TGTGCCAGCAGCGTAGCTCCCTTGGGACAGGGGGCTATTACGCAGTATTTT
>TRBV20-1|-|TRBJ1-1|-
CSASRGPVSNTEAFF
TGCAGTGCTAGTAGGGGACCAGTATCGAACACTGAAGCTTTCTTT
>TRBV7-2|many|TRBJ2-1|-
CASSFDNEQFF
TGTGCCAGCAGCTTCGACAATGAGCAGTTCTTC
>TRBV2|few|TRBJ1-5|-
CASSGGYQPQHF
TGTGCCAGCAGTGGGGGGTATCAGCCCCAGCATTTT
>TRBV7-2|-|TRBJ2-5|TRBD1
CASSLALGTAQETQYF
TGTGCCAGCAGCTTAGCCCTCGGGACAGCGCAAGAGACCCAGTACTTC
>TRBV28|many|TRBJ1-1|-
CASSPRSGTWNEAFF
TGTGCCAGCAGTCCCCGATCCGGGACTTGGAATGAAGCTTTCTTT
>TRBV27|-|TRBJ2-3|-
CASSMTTYWTDTQYF
TGTGCCAGCAGTATGACCACCTACTGGACAGATACGCAGTATTTT
>TRBV20-1|-|TRBJ2-3|-
CSARAFGGNMDTQYF
TGCAGTGCTAGAGCGTTCGGGGGTAACATGGATACGCAGTATTTT
>TRBV5-1|many|TRBJ1-6|-
CASSSSAGSSPNSPLHF
TGCGCCAGCAGCTCCTCGGCAGGGTCGTCCCCTAATTCACCCCTCCACTTT
>TRBV30|many|TRBJ1-2|TRBD1
CAWSTRQGGRDGYTF
TGTGCCTGGAGTACCAGACAGGGGGGACGAGATGGCTACACCTTC
>TRBV3-1|few|TRBJ1-5|-
CASSQTWNQPQHF
TGTGCCAGCAGCCAAACTTGGAATCAGCCCCAGCATTTT
>TRBV18|few|TRBJ1-3|-
CASSPPFFSSGNTIYF
TGTGCCAGCTCACCACCGTTTTTCAGCTCTGGAAACACCATATATTTT
>TRBV20-1|-|TRBJ1-5|TRBD1
CSARYGRGHNQPQHF
TGCAGTGCTAGATACGGCAGGGGGCACAATCAGCCCCAGCATTTT
>TRBV10-3|many|TRBJ2-7|TRBD1
CAIRIQGTSYEQYF
TGTGCCATCAGGATACAGGGGACCTCCTACGAGCAGTACTTC
>TRBV6-6|-|TRBJ2-2|TRBD2
CASSPRWERENTGELFF
TGTGCCAGCAGTCCCCGGTGGGAGCGGGAGAACACCGGGGAGCTGTTTTTT
>TRBV20-1|many|TRBJ2-7|-
CSARRTHEQYF
TGCAGTGCTAGGAGAACGCACGAGCAGTACTTC
>TRBV28|few|TRBJ1-1|-
CASSGGGRAPEAFF
TGTGCCAGCAGTGGAGGGGGGAGGGCCCCTGAAGCTTTCTTT
>TRBV12-3/TRBV12-4|few|TRBJ1-1|TRBD1
CASSFAGGTEAFF
TGTGCCAGCAGTTTTGCAGGGGGCACTGAAGCTTTCTTT
>TRBV19|many|TRBJ2-5|-
CASSIPSTDYQETQYF
TGTGCCAGTAGTATTCCCTCGACAGATTACCAAGAGACCCAGTACTTC
>TRBV20-1|many|TRBJ2-5|TRBD1
CSAVQGAGETQYF
TGCAGTGCTGTCCAGGGGGCGGGAGAGACCCAGTACTTC
>TRBV18|many|TRBJ2-7|TRBD1
CASSLSGQAYEQYF
TGTGCCAGCTCACTATCCGGACAGGCGTACGAGCAGTACTTC
>TRBV30|-|TRBJ2-1|-
CAWSVGQFNEQFF
TGTGCCTGGAGTGTAGGGCAGTTCAATGAGCAGTTCTTC
>TRBV6-9|-|TRBJ1-6|-
CASSRYSGNSPLHF
TGTGCCAGCAGTAGATACTCTGGTAATTCACCCCTCCACTTT
>TRBV28|-|TRBJ1-2|-
CASSLTQADSGGYTF
TGTGCCAGCAGTTTAACACAGGCTGATTCGGGTGGCTACACCTTC
>TRBV11-1|many|TRBJ2-5|-
CASSLGSGAYQETQYF
TGTGCCAGCAGCTTAGGAAGTGGAGCTTACCAAGAGACCCAGTACTTC
>TRBV2|few|TRBJ2-7|TRBD2
CASSEGLAHYEQYF
TGTGCCAGCAGTGAAGGACTAGCACACTACGAGCAGTACTTC
>TRBV4-2|-|TRBJ1-4|TRBD1
CASSPGTDPGGKLFF
TGTGCCAGCAGCCCAGGGACGGACCCAGGGGGAAAACTGTTTTTT
>TRBV2|few|TRBJ1-3|-
CASSSEGTSGNTIYF
TGTGCCAGCAGCTCCGAAGGGACGTCTGGAAACACCATATATTTT
>TRBV2|-|TRBJ2-3|-
CASSAEIGGDTQYF
TGTGCCAGCAGTGCGGAAATTGGTGGAGATACGCAGTATTTT
>TRBV27|many|TRBJ1-6|TRBD1
CASSFSRQGGSYNSPLHF
TGTGCCAGCAGTTTTTCTAGACAGGGAGGATCCTATAATTCACCCCTCCACTTT
>TRBV29-1|medium-sized|TRBJ2-5|-
CSVLQETQYF
TGCAGCGTCCTTCAGGAGACCCAGTACTTC
>TRBV7-9|many|TRBJ1-3|-
CATQLLSGNTIYF
TGTGCCACCCAACTGCTTTCTGGAAACACCATATATTTT
>TRBV20-1|-|TRBJ1-4|-
CSARGADATNEKLFF
TGCAGTGCTAGAGGGGCCGATGCAACTAATGAAAAACTGTTTTTT
>TRBV10-2|few|TRBJ1-2|TRBD1
CASSESGTGDDYGYTF
TGCGCCAGCAGTGAGTCGGGGACAGGGGATGACTATGGCTACACCTTC
>TRBV28|many|TRBJ2-7|-
CASSSPVEQYF
TGTGCCAGCAGTTCCCCCGTTGAGCAGTACTTC
>TRBV7-8|many|TRBJ1-2|TRBD1
CASSPGQGYGYTF
TGTGCCAGCAGTCCGGGACAGGGGTATGGCTACACCTTC
>TRBV20-1|many|TRBJ1-5|TRBD1
CSATDRGNQPQHF
TGCAGTGCAACCGACAGGGGAAATCAGCCCCAGCATTTT
>TRBV5-6|few|TRBJ1-1|-
CASSLEQENTEAFF
TGTGCCAGCAGCTTGGAACAGGAGAACACTGAAGCTTTCTTT
>TRBV13|-|TRBJ1-6|-
CASSLWGSLNSPLHF
TGTGCCAGCAGCTTATGGGGCAGCCTTAATTCACCCCTCCACTTT
>TRBV20-1|many|TRBJ1-6|-
CSARDPGTRNSPLHF
TGCAGTGCTAGAGATCCGGGCACGAGAAATTCACCCCTCCACTTT
>TRBV20-1|many|TRBJ2-1|-
CSAVSRGGNEQFF
TGCAGTGCTGTCTCGAGGGGGGGGAATGAGCAGTTCTTC
>TRBV20-1|many|TRBJ2-4|-
CSARGGEAKNIQYF
TGCAGTGCTAGAGGAGGGGAAGCCAAAAACATTCAGTACTTC
>TRBV18|few|TRBJ2-3|-
CASSGDYAVSTDTQYF
TGTGCCAGCTCGGGGGATTACGCGGTTAGCACAGATACGCAGTATTTT
>TRBV28|-|TRBJ2-7|TRBD2
CASIGGVYEQYF
TGTGCCAGCATTGGGGGGGTATACGAGCAGTACTTC
>TRBV2|-|TRBJ2-1|-
CASRGDYNEQFF
TGTGCCAGCAGGGGTGACTACAATGAGCAGTTCTTC
>TRBV30|many|TRBJ2-7|-
CAWSVFGQSTRGEQYF
TGTGCCTGGAGTGTATTTGGACAGAGCACCCGGGGCGAGCAGTACTTC
>TRBV10-3|many|TRBJ2-1|-
CAISERVSSYNEQFF
TGTGCCATCAGTGAGAGGGTGAGCTCCTACAATGAGCAGTTCTTC
>TRBV2|few|TRBJ2-7|TRBD1
CASSGTGRTEEQYF
TGTGCCAGCAGTGGGACAGGTAGGACGGAGGAGCAGTACTTC
>TRBV3-1|-|TRBJ2-5|TRBD2
CASSQGSGRGQETQYF
TGTGCCAGCAGCCAAGGAAGCGGGAGAGGGCAAGAGACCCAGTACTTC
>TRBV3-1|many|TRBJ1-2|TRBD1
CASSQGLPGGYGYTF
TGTGCCAGCAGCCAAGGTCTTCCAGGGGGCTATGGCTACACCTTC
>TRBV12-3/TRBV12-4|-|TRBJ2-5|-
CASSLGQSQETQYF
TGTGCCAGCAGTTTGGGGCAGTCCCAAGAGACCCAGTACTTC
>TRBV24-1|many|TRBJ1-5|-
CATTVGVQPQHF
TGTGCCACCACTGTAGGGGTTCAGCCCCAGCATTTT
>TRBV6-6|few|TRBJ2-1|TRBD2
CASNPGGPNEQFF
TGTGCCAGCAACCCGGGAGGTCCCAATGAGCAGTTCTTC
>TRBV30|-|TRBJ2-6|-
CAWSGVLGANVLTF
TGTGCCTGGAGTGGAGTGCTGGGGGCCAACGTCCTGACTTTC